This T cell receptor beta chain was documented in a study of shared clonotypes between healthy human individuals. Free of recent acute infections or vaccinations, the donors were healthy HIV-negative adults. Partitioning of CD4+ cells yielded a CD45RA+ naive subset and a CD45RA-negative memory subset. Findings and caveats of the study: Relative to memory subsets, naive subsets generally showed larger estimated richness.

The trim removed 2 bases at V and 6 bases at J, leaving 4 bases unmatched. Per germline, CDR1 SGHTA and CDR2 FQGTGA. The CDR3 runs 13 residues. The repertoire was sequenced with immunoSEQ multiplex PCR; TCRdb's copy has only in-frame clones and lacks some. The table shows 2 million to 3 million clones, with roughly 93% occurring only once. About this clone: The antigen remains undetermined.

The clonotype was recovered from a man between 18 and 29 years old in good health. Some clones in this sample may be carry-over from other donors' samples. The sequencing sample was made of naive CD4+ T cells from PBMCs. This sample's subset: CD45RA+ positively selected. The gene calls are TRBV7-3 and TRBJ2-7; 7 bases are shared with TRBD2. The CDR3 nucleotides read TGTGCCAGCAGCTTAGAGGCTAGCGGCGAGCAGTACTTC. Translating gives CASSLEASGEQYF.